Sequencing of this T cell receptor beta chain was carried out in a study of technical replicates of blood from a handful of donors. TCRdb's table, derived via immunoSEQ multiplex PCR, lists solely in-frame clones and lacks some. The repertoire holds tens of thousands of clones, with 85% to 95% as singletons. Germline values: CDR1 SGHTS, CDR2 YDEGEE. The CDR3 spans 15 residues. The trim removed 4 bases at V and 4 bases at J, leaving 4 bases unmatched. Sequencing input: T cells isolated from PBMCs. This sequence joins TRBV5-8 and TRBJ2-1; TRBD1 matches 11 bases. The receptor was isolated from a human donor in good health. The CDR3 DNA follows: TGTGCCAGCAGCGCGGGACAGGGGGAGTACAATGAGCAGTTCTTC. Translated, it gives CASSAGQGEYNEQFF.